Shown below are 7 T cell receptor beta chains from a single sample sequenced in a study of beta chain features in type 1 diabetes. The study's findings and limits: Shortening that was moderate but significant affected the TCRB CDR3s of Type 1 diabetes patients in all four CD4+ subsets.

Sequencing targeted expressed TCRB transcripts, as all isolated RNA had been reverse transcribed. The data were produced by immunoSEQ multiplex PCR, yet TCRdb's version contains in-frame clones alone and is incomplete. The sample carries 240,000 or so clones, 20% recorded once. For these receptors, no antigen is known. Specimen: naive CD4+ T cells from blood. Receptor source: a woman aged 35 to 49 with type 1 diabetes.

CDR3 protein: CASSAGGLADYNEQFF. CDR3 bases: TGTGCCAGCAGTGCCGGGGGACTAGCGGATTACAATGAGCAGTTCTTC. V gene TRBV6-1 combines with J gene TRBJ2-1, with 11 bases fitting TRBD2. V shed 4 bases, J shed 4 bases, and the junction held 6 bases outside the gene matches. Looked up from germline, CDR1 is MNHNS and CDR2 is SASEGT. This CDR3 is built from 16 residues.

The chain is built from TRBV5-1 and TRBJ2-1; 7 bases map to TRBD1. The CDR3 totals 14 residues. V lost 6 bases, J lost 7 bases, and 10 bases stayed unmatched. CDR1 SGHRS and CDR2 YFSETQ come from the germline V gene. In nucleotides, the CDR3 is TGCGCCAGCACCCCGAGGGGACAGCTTAATGAGCAGTTCTTC. Translating gives CASTPRGQLNEQFF. Complete variable domain (other parts from reference TRBV5-1 and TRBJ2-1): KAGVTQTPRYLIKTRGQQVTLSCSPISGHRSVSWYQQTPGQGLQFLFEYFSETQRNKGNFPGRFSGRQFSNSRSEMNVSTLELGDSALYLCASTPRGQLNEQFFGPGTRLTVL.

Here the CDR3 reads CASSLGLAGTGEQYF. The CDR3 coding sequence is TGTGCCAGCAGCTTAGGACTAGCTGGGACCGGGGAGCAGTACTTC. The J gene is TRBJ2-7, the V gene TRBV11-1; TRBD2 matches at 7 bases. The CDR3 is made up of 15 amino acids. With 1 base clipped from V and 7 bases from J, the junction kept 10 bases outside the gene matches. Germline V gives CDR1 SGHAT, CDR2 FQDESV (reference sequence).

The sample holds a few counts of this clone. The chain couples TRBV20-1 to TRBJ2-7; no firm D call. The CDR3 loop spans 11 amino acids. The germline gives CDR1 DFQATT, CDR2 SNEGSKA (reference sequence). V gave up 5 bases and J gave up 0 bases, with 5 bases separating them. CDR3: CSAYSSYEQYF. CDR3 DNA: TGCAGTGCTTACTCCTCCTACGAGCAGTACTTC.

The chain combines TRBV28 with TRBJ1-2, with D hard to call. Looked up from germline, CDR1 is MDHEN and CDR2 is SYDVKM. The V end lost 1 base, the J end lost 4 bases, and 16 bases lay between the germline ends. The length of the CDR3 is 16 residues. The CDR3 sequence is CASSLLEDALSYGYTF. The CDR3 DNA reads TGTGCCAGCAGTTTATTGGAGGACGCCCTATCCTATGGCTACACCTTC.

This clone showed up just a few times. V usage is TRBV5-4 and J usage is TRBJ2-5, with TRBD1 identical over 11 bases. CDR1 is SGHNT, CDR2 YYREEE, per germline (reference sequence). J gave up 4 bases and V 3 bases, and 2 bases lay outside the gene matches. The CDR3 totals 14 residues. The CDR3 sequence is CASSWTGGGETQYF. The CDR3 DNA is TGTGCCAGCAGCTGGACAGGGGGCGGAGAGACCCAGTACTTC.

This chain uses TRBV7-9 with TRBJ1-1, with 7 positions matching TRBD1. The CDR3 runs 15 residues. The V and J ends lost 5 bases and 1 base, in that order; junction bases with no gene match: 7. Germline V lookup: CDR1 SEHNR, CDR2 FQNEAQ (reference sequence). This CDR3 reads CASSTPTGKNTEAFF. DNA for the CDR3: TGTGCCAGCAGCACCCCGACAGGGAAGAACACTGAAGCTTTCTTT.